This T cell receptor beta chain is from a study of shared clonotypes between healthy human individuals. Findings and caveats of the study: Investigators expected sequencing depth to affect clonotype sharing among donors.

This CDR3 has 15 residues. The ends lost 6 bases at V and 4 bases at J; junction bases unmatched: 9. The germline CDR1 and CDR2 sequences are KGHSH and LQKENI. Comments on this clone: What it recognizes is unknown.

Replicate PCRs for sorted subsets used roughly 200 ng DNA; this equaled 30,000 to 35,000 T cell genomes. As handled by the study authors: Junction-only immunoSEQ data arrived without quality scores, meaning filtering differed. Produced via immunoSEQ multiplex PCR; TCRdb's table is partial and in-frame only. V, J and clone size were drawn from that table, and D and trimming were deduced from the DNA. The sample contains millions of clones, over 85% of which appear only once. This clonotype was obtained from a man between 18 and 29 years old in good health. The gene calls are TRBV18 and TRBJ1-1; 9 bases line up with TRBD1. The material sequenced was naive CD4+ T cells sorted from blood. Subset noted: CD45RA+ positively selected. In DNA, the CDR3 is TGTGCCAGCTCCCCAAGGACAGGGGCAGTCACTGAAGCTTTCTTT. Its protein product is CASSPRTGAVTEAFF.